This T cell receptor (beta chain) was sequenced during a study of sequential checkpoint blockade in melanoma. Method: immunoSEQ multiplex PCR; TCRdb's copy keeps in-frame clones and lacks some. This sample has around 22,000 clones, with around 65% found just once. The germline V gene has CDR1 LNHDA and CDR2 SQIVND (reference sequence). Between the trimmed V and J ends, which lost 3 bases and 7 bases, there was a span of 13 bases. The CDR3 sequence is 14 residues long. Noted treatment: randomized to nivolumab then ipilimumab (arm A) or the reverse (arm B). No patient had prior DNA-damaging chemotherapy.

The receptor was derived from a human donor with melanoma. This material consisted of CD8+ T cells sorted from blood (inferred from file names), taken from a patient given nivolumab and ipilimumab in sequence. This rearrangement joins TRBV19 to TRBJ1-5; unclear D gene. The CDR3 is CASSMAGLGQPQHF. The CDR3 DNA reads TGTGCCAGTAGTATGGCGGGTTTAGGACAGCCCCAGCATTTT.